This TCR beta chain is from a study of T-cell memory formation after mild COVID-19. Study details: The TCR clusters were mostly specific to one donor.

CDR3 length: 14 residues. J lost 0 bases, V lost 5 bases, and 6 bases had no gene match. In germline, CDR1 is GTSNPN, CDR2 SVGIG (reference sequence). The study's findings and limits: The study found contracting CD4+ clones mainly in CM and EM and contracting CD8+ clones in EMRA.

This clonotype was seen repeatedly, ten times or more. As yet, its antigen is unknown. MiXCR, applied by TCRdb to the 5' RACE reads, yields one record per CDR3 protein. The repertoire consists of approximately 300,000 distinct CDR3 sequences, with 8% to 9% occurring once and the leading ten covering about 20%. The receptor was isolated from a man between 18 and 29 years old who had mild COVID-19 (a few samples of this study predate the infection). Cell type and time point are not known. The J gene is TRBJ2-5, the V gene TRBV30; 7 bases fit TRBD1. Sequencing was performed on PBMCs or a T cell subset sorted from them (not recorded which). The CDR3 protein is CAWASGTDQETQYF. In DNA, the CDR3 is TGTGCCTGGGCGTCCGGGACAGACCAAGAGACCCAGTACTTC.